Below are 11 T cell receptor beta chains sequenced from a single sample in a study of Graves' ophthalmopathy and Graves' hyperthyroidism (dated by TCRdb to 2016 to 2019). For sequencing, an Illumina HiSeq 2000 was employed. TCR beta CDR3 regions were amplified from RNA transcripts for repertoire sequencing. The first round of RT-PCR was done with HTBI primers and the Qiagen OneStep RT-PCR kit, and was followed by a second round of multiplex PCR, then size selection and purification. The public reads were quality trimmed at Q25 with fastp and then assembled into clones with MiXCR by TCRdb, keeping productive beta chains. Each CDR3 protein appears once, grouped with its most common genes and DNA. For this sample there are around 1.1 million distinct CDR3 sequences; about 38% appear just once. The ten largest make up 11% of the sample. The sequenced sample was peripheral blood or thyroid tissue (not recorded which). The source is an adult man with Graves' hyperthyroidism.

This clonotype was counted at least ten times. The V gene is TRBV29-1, the J gene TRBJ1-1, with TRBD1 identical over 8 bases. Trimming at V came to 2 bases and at J to 8 bases, leaving 7 bases not matched to a gene. Looked up from germline, CDR1 is SQVTM and CDR2 is ANQGSEA. CDR3 size: 13 residues. CDR3 residues: CSVERVGQGEAFF. CDR3 in DNA: TGCAGCGTTGAAAGGGTTGGACAGGGAGAAGCTTTCTTT.

This clonotype was found a few times. This rearrangement joins TRBV12-5 to TRBJ1-1, with 7 bases that match TRBD1. From germline, CDR1 is LGHNT and CDR2 FRNRAP. This CDR3 region has 17 residues. The trim removed 1 base at V and 0 bases at J, leaving 8 bases unmatched. CDR3 nucleotides: TGTGCTAGTGGTTTGGAAACCGGGACAGATATGAACACTGAAGCTTTCTTT. Protein product: CASGLETGTDMNTEAFF.

This clonotype has only a few counts. A read error may explain this, as a much larger clone is one base away. This chain joins TRBV7-9 and TRBJ2-6; D is unclear. This CDR3 has 16 residues. V was clipped by 3 bases and J by 0 bases, with 9 bases between them. The germline V gene encodes CDR1 SEHNR and CDR2 FQNEAQ (reference sequence). CDR3 sequence reads: CASSFKGISGANVLTF. The CDR3 DNA is TGTGCCAGCAGCTTCAAAGGAATCTCTGGGGCCAACGTCCTGACTTTC.

The rearrangement links TRBV11-1 to TRBJ2-5; D is unresolved. This CDR3 region has 12 residues. Deletions cut 2 bases from V and 9 bases from J, with 10 bases between. Germline-derived CDR1 and CDR2 are SGHAT and FQDESV (reference sequence). CDR3 sequence: CASSLHSTAQYF. In nucleotides, the CDR3 is TGTGCCAGCAGCTTACACAGCACGGCCCAGTACTTC.

This clonotype showed up just a few times. The J gene is TRBJ2-5, the V gene TRBV6-2 or TRBV6-3, with 9 bases that match TRBD1. Trimming took 3 bases from V and 2 from J; bases not matched to a gene: 13. This CDR3 contains 18 residues. CDR1 and CDR2 from the germline V gene are MNHEY and SVGEGT. The CDR3 is CASSYSFPGQGNQETQYF. CDR3 DNA sequence: TGTGCCAGCAGTTATAGTTTTCCCGGACAGGGGAATCAAGAGACCCAGTACTTC.

This clonotype has a count of ten or more. This chain joins TRBV15 and TRBJ1-5; D gene ambiguous. With 0 bases removed from V and 1 base from J, the gap between germline ends came to 4 bases. The CDR3 is made up of 14 amino acids. Germline loops: CDR1 LNHNV, CDR2 YYDKDF (reference sequence). The CDR3 is CATSRDLSNQPQHF. CDR3 nucleotides: TGTGCCACCAGCAGAGATCTGAGCAATCAGCCCCAGCATTTT.

This chain links TRBV12-3 or TRBV12-4 with TRBJ2-5; 7 bases match TRBD2. The CDR3 sequence is 16 residues long. V shed 3 bases and J 4 bases; nucleotides not matched to a gene: 11. As DNA, the CDR3 is TGTGCCAGCAGTTTGGTGGCGGGAGCCCTTGGAGAGACCCAGTACTTC. It codes for CASSLVAGALGETQYF.

This clonotype has a handful of counts. V usage is TRBV19 and J usage is TRBJ1-5; D perhaps matches TRBD1 (5 bases). The ends were cut back, 1 base at V and 7 bases at J, with 32 bases in the middle. CDR3 length equals 21 residues. CDR1 and CDR2 from the germline V gene are LNHDA and SQIVND (reference sequence). For the CDR3, the DNA is TGTGCCAGTAGTATAGGCACCCGGGGCGTCAATCAGCGGGACGTGGTCCAGCCCCAGCATTTT. This encodes CASSIGTRGVNQRDVVQPQHF.

This clonotype has more than one count but fewer than ten. This chain joins TRBV3-1 and TRBJ1-6; 9 bases are a match to TRBD1. This CDR3 contains 15 residues. The germline V gene encodes CDR1 LGHDT and CDR2 YNNKEL (reference sequence). J gave up 9 bases and V 2 bases, and 5 bases lay outside the gene matches. CDR3 in amino acids: CASSQTTGGLSPLHF. The CDR3 region has the DNA TGTGCCAGCAGCCAAACGACAGGGGGTCTTTCACCCCTCCACTTT.

The chain recombines TRBV24-1 with TRBJ1-4, with unresolved D. Germline CDR1 and CDR2: KGHDR and SFDVKD. The CDR3 runs to 14 residues. V dropped 6 bases and J dropped 7 bases, with 14 bases sitting between them. CDR3 sequence: CATSNGYLGEKLFF. CDR3 sequence (DNA): TGTGCCACCAGTAACGGGTATCTCGGTGAAAAACTGTTTTTT.

V and J are TRBV4-1 and TRBJ2-2; 10 bases are shared with TRBD2. J was trimmed by 4 bases and V by 4 bases; bases with no gene match: 3. CDR3 size: 15 residues. Germline CDR1 is MGHRA and CDR2 is YSYEKL. The CDR3 DNA reads as TGCGCCAGCAGCCTTAGCGGGAGGACCACCGGGGAGCTGTTTTTT. Residues: CASSLSGRTTGELFF.